This T cell receptor (beta chain) comes out of a study of cytomegalovirus exposure and HLA in healthy donors. This CDR3 comprises 16 residues. CDR1 is LGHNT and CDR2 is FRNRAP in the germline V gene. V gave up 0 bases and J gave up 2 bases, with 14 bases separating them. Measured with immunoSEQ multiplex PCR; TCRdb has only the in-frame clones, and not every one. The sample carries about 280,000 clones, 88% recorded once. Sequencing input: PBMCs. The TCR comes from a woman under 30 in good health and CMV-seronegative. The chain carries TRBV12-5 and TRBJ2-7; D possibly corresponds to TRBD1 (6 bases). The CDR3 nucleotides read TGTGCTAGTGGTTTGGTACAGGGCAGGGTCACCTACGAGCAGTACTTC. The encoded protein is CASGLVQGRVTYEQYF.